This is a list of T cell receptor beta chains from one sample in a study of blood T cell repertoires in COVID-19. Libraries were prepared by immunoSEQ multiplex PCR; TCRdb keeps only in-frame clonotypes and omits some of them. Of under 150,000 clones in the sample, approximately 80% are singletons; the top ten hold approximately 2%. The sample taken for sequencing was peripheral blood. Receptor source: a man aged 70 or older with acute or convalescent COVID-19. Both conserved end residues are part of each CDR3. The D gene is left open where the match is weak. Not all rows give a size; the values are once, few, many and, for expanded clones, a class.

d_call,clone_size,v_call,j_call,cdr3_aa,cdr3_nt
NA,NA,TRBV5-6,TRBJ2-1,CASSLGNGNEQFF,TGTGCCAGCAGCTTGGGAAACGGGAATGAGCAGTTCTTC
TRBD1,few,TRBV29-1,TRBJ2-4,CSVEPQGVKNIQYF,TGCAGCGTTGAACCACAGGGGGTCAAAAACATTCAGTACTTC
NA,NA,TRBV19,TRBJ2-2,CASSIMGGAALNTGELFF,TGTGCCAGTAGTATTATGGGGGGGGCAGCTCTGAACACCGGGGAGCTGTTTTTT
NA,few,TRBV6-5,TRBJ1-4,CASRSTTNEKLFF,TGTGCCAGCAGGAGTACAACTAATGAAAAACTGTTTTTT
TRBD1,NA,TRBV7-9,TRBJ2-7,CASSDDRASHEQYF,TGTGCCAGCAGCGACGACAGGGCATCCCACGAGCAGTACTTC
NA,few,TRBV3-1/TRBV3-2,TRBJ2-3,CASSQENYRTLVPDTQYF,TGTGCCAGCAGCCAAGAGAACTACAGGACCTTGGTCCCAGATACGCAGTATTTT
NA,NA,TRBV6-5,TRBJ1-2,CASSTGGGHYGYTF,TGTGCCAGCAGTACCGGGGGAGGCCACTATGGCTACACCTTC
NA,NA,TRBV2,TRBJ2-2,CASAVRGTGAGELFF,TGTGCCAGCGCGGTTAGGGGAACGGGTGCCGGGGAGCTGTTTTTT
TRBD1,NA,TRBV5-1,TRBJ2-7,CASSSRTGDEQYF,TGCGCCAGCAGCTCCCGGACAGGGGACGAGCAGTACTTC
NA,NA,TRBV6-1,TRBJ1-5,CASSDRVRQPQHF,TGTGCCAGCAGTGACAGGGTCCGTCAGCCCCAGCATTTT
NA,once,TRBV7-8,TRBJ1-5,CASSLGSAGLSNQPQHF,TGTGCCAGCAGCTTAGGTTCGGCAGGGCTTAGCAATCAGCCCCAGCATTTT
TRBD2,NA,TRBV6-5,TRBJ2-7,CASILTSGGAGEQYF,TGTGCCAGCATTTTGACTAGCGGGGGGGCCGGCGAGCAGTACTTC